This T cell receptor beta chain is drawn from a study of blood T cell repertoires in COVID-19. Study background: The samples span acute and convalescent COVID-19 from the United States, Italy and Spain. PBMCs, B-cell-depleted T cells, or T cells provided the cDNA or gDNA that made up the material.

Germline-derived CDR1 and CDR2 are SGHVS and FNYEAQ. The V end was cut by 6 bases, the J end by 7 bases, with 18 bases between. The CDR3 covers 14 residues. The protocol was immunoSEQ multiplex PCR, while the TCRdb copy is restricted to in-frame clones and leaves out a portion. Of roughly 200,000 clones listed, roughly 90% were seen once; the top ten hold roughly a sixth. The sequencing input was peripheral blood. This clonotype was obtained from a man aged 50 to 60 with COVID-19, enrolled during active disease. The chain links TRBV7-6 to TRBJ1-2, with D possibly being TRBD1 (5 bases). The CDR3 nucleotides read TGTGCCAGCAGGCCTGCCGGGGGGAGTTTTGGCTACACCTTC. It codes for CASRPAGGSFGYTF.